The sequence of this TCR beta chain was determined in a study of stem cell transplantation in POMP-related autoinflammatory disease. At the level of the study: Hypothesis: faulty thymoproteasomes impair CD8+ T-cell selection, skewing TRB repertoires.

Prominent immunodeficiency with autoinflammation defined PRAID. TCRdb's copy holds only in-frame clones and misses some; the assay was immunoSEQ multiplex PCR. Of approximately 23,000 clones in the sample, approximately 85% were seen once. This clonotype was sampled from a human donor with POMP-related autoinflammation and immune dysregulation (PRAID). This specimen consisted of CD4+ T cells from PBMCs, obtained before stem cell transplantation.

The CDR3 DNA follows: TGTGCCAGCAGTTACTTCAATGAGCAGTTCTTC. As protein: CASSYFNEQFF. V is TRBV6-5 and J is TRBJ2-1; D is uncertain. The CDR3 covers 11 residues. The V and J ends lost 1 base and 6 bases respectively, with 1 base between them. Germline CDR1 is MNHEY and CDR2 is SVGAGI.